The 6 T cell receptor beta chains below were found in one sample sequenced in a study of T cell repertoires in cytomegalovirus infection (dated by TCRdb to about 2019). The data were produced on an Illumina HiSeq 1500. TCRdb passed the public sequencing reads through fastp at Q25 and MiXCR, retaining productive beta sequences. One record per CDR3 amino acid sequence lists the most common genes and DNA. This sample gives approximately 250,000 distinct CDR3 sequences in total; more than 9% of them show up just once. The ten largest make up 1.5% to 2% of the sample. Sequencing was carried out using PBMCs. The receptors stem from a human donor in good health (CMV status not recorded). Some clones in this sample may be carry-over from other donors' samples.

This sequence joins TRBV14 and TRBJ2-5; no clear D. The length of the CDR3 is 14 residues. Trimming removed 4 bases from V and 2 bases from J, with 11 bases in between. The V gene's germline CDR1 is SGHDN and CDR2 FVKESK. DNA for the CDR3: TGTGCCAGCAGCCTAGCAGAGCCTCAAGAGACCCAGTACTTC. It is translated as CASSLAEPQETQYF.

The V call is TRBV28, the J call TRBJ2-6; D gene unclear. The germline V and J ends were trimmed by 6 bases and 1 base, with 7 bases remaining between them. Germline V gene lookup returns CDR1 MDHEN and CDR2 SYDVKM. There are 14 residues in the CDR3. Here the CDR3 DNA reads TGTGCCAGCAGATTCTCATCTGGGGCCAACGTCCTGACTTTC. Translated: CASRFSSGANVLTF. Based on the CDR3 plus reference TRBV28 and TRBJ2-6, the full variable domain is DVKVTQSSRYLVKRTGEKVFLECVQDMDHENMFWYRQDPGLGLRLIYFSYDVKMKEKGDIPEGYSVSREKKERFSLILESASTNQTSMYLCASRFSSGANVLTFGAGSRLTVL.

The rearrangement joins TRBV5-1 to TRBJ2-3; weak D call: TRBD2 (7 bases). The V end lost 4 bases, the J end lost 6 bases, and 30 bases lay between the germline ends. The germline V gene has CDR1 SGHRS and CDR2 YFSETQ. The CDR3 sequence is 19 residues long. CDR3 DNA: TGCGCCAGCAGCCCGCGGACTCTCGGAGCGGGACATCTGGCGGATACGCAGTATTTT. This translates into CASSPRTLGAGHLADTQYF.

This CDR3 is CASSLVGGGQETQYF. The CDR3 nucleotides are TGTGCCAGCAGCCTGGTGGGGGGGGGCCAGGAGACCCAGTACTTC. V and J are TRBV7-2 and TRBJ2-5, with a possible D match to TRBD2 (7 bases). The CDR3 contains 15 residues. V was pared by 5 bases and J by 5 bases, with 18 bases between. Germline-derived CDR1 and CDR2 are SGHTA and FQGNSA.

This clonotype was found many times. The chain employs TRBV7-2 and TRBJ2-2; 7 nucleotides agree with TRBD2. This CDR3 contains 15 residues. The V and J ends lost 6 bases and 3 bases, in that order; junction bases with no gene match: 7. Germline-derived CDR1 and CDR2 are SGHTA and FQGNSA. CDR3 nucleotide sequence: TGTGCCAGCAGTGCTAGCGGCCTCGACACCGGGGAGCTGTTTTTT. Its translation is CASSASGLDTGELFF.

There are a few counts of this clonotype. J is TRBJ2-7 and V is TRBV27; D possibly corresponds to TRBD1 (6 bases). This CDR3 comprises 15 residues. Trimming shortened V by 2 bases and J by 2 bases, and 13 bases separated the two germline ends. Germline lookup yields CDR1 MNHEY and CDR2 SMNVEV (reference sequence). CDR3 protein: CASSLEADSPYEQYF. DNA of the CDR3: TGTGCCAGCAGTTTAGAGGCGGACAGCCCCTACGAGCAGTACTTC.